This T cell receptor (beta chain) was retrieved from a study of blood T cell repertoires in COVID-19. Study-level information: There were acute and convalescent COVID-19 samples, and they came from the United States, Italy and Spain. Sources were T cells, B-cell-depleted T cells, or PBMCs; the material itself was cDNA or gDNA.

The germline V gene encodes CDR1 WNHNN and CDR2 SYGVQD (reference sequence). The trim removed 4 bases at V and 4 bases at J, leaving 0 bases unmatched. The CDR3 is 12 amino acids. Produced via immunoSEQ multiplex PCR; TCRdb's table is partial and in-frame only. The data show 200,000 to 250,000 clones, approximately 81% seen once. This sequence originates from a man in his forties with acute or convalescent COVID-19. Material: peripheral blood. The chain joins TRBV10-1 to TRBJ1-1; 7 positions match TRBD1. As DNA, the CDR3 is TGCGCCAGCAGTGGGGACAGCACTGAAGCTTTCTTT. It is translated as CASSGDSTEAFF.